The clone carrying this T cell receptor (beta chain) was found once. This sample stems from a study of blood T cell repertoires in COVID-19. At the level of the study: Italy, Spain and the United States were the sources of the convalescent and acute COVID-19 samples. Sample material is recorded as cDNA or gDNA derived from T cells, B-cell-depleted T cells, or PBMCs.

The CDR3 extends over 18 amino acids. The germline CDR1 and CDR2 sequences are LGHNA and YSLEER. J was trimmed by 1 base and V by 0 bases; bases with no gene match: 10. Under the authors' procedure: Amplified reference gene primers provided the basis for estimating nucleated cell counts. The table came from immunoSEQ multiplex PCR; TCRdb's copy has only in-frame clones and leaves some out. The DNA gave D and trimming, while V, J and clone size come from that table. This table has about 38,000 clones, approximately 81% appearing once. The Seattle site enrolled patients during active infection and followed them longitudinally.

The sample comprised peripheral blood. This chain connects TRBV4-3 to TRBJ2-3; the match to TRBD2 covers 7 bases. The clonotype comes from a man aged 60 to 75 with COVID-19, enrolled during active disease. CDR3 in DNA: TGCGCCAGCAGCCAAGATTTGGGGGGGTTGGATGGCACAGATACGCAGTATTTT. Amino acids: CASSQDLGGLDGTDTQYF.